This T cell receptor (beta chain) was captured in a study of beta chain features in type 1 diabetes. Looking at the study overall: The number of sorted cells examined across all samples was approximately 110,000,000.

Details on this clone: The antigen remains undetermined.

Losses at the gene ends were 4 bases for V and 7 bases for J; bases not matched to a gene: 11. CDR1 is GTSNPN and CDR2 is SVGIG in the germline V gene (reference sequence). The CDR3 has 15 residues. The entirety of the isolated RNA underwent reverse transcription, so expressed TCRB transcripts were sequenced. Measured with immunoSEQ multiplex PCR; TCRdb has only the in-frame clones, and not every one. The sample comprises tens of thousands of clones, 55% to 70% of which are singletons, and 0.25% to 0.35% rests with the top ten. Study-wide results and caveats: Shortening of TCRB CDR3s, moderate but significant, appeared in all four CD4+ subsets of Type 1 diabetes patients. Insertion counts at VDJ junctions were lower in type 1 diabetes patients, who also showed more deletions there. The naive, central memory and Treg TCRB repertoires showed an apparent similarity that was greater among patients than among healthy donors.

Populations isolated by sorting all had purity greater than 95%. The sequenced sample consisted of stem cell memory CD4+ T cells from blood. This sequence joins TRBV30 and TRBJ2-2; TRBD2 aligns across 8 bases. The receptor was isolated from a woman between 25 and 40 years old with type 1 diabetes. CDR3 nucleotides: TGTGCCTGGATCACACGGGAGGGCCAAGGCGGGGAGCTGTTTTTT. This codes for CAWITREGQGGELFF. Full variable domain (remainder filled in from reference TRBV30 and TRBJ2-2): SQTIHQWPATLVQPVGSPLSLECTVEGTSNPNLYWYRQAAGRGLQLLFYSVGIGQISSEVPQNLSASRPQDRQFILSSKKLLLSDSGFYLCAWITREGQGGELFFGEGSRLTVL.